Shown below are 5 T cell receptor beta chains from a single sample sequenced in a study of blood T cell repertoires in COVID-19 (dated by TCRdb to 2018 to 2021). The library was built by means of the immunoSEQ multiplex PCR assay. The table was pulled from immuneACCESS by TCRdb, which kept in-frame rearrangements only. Such tables lose some clones; where checked, under half of the loss comes from unresolved V genes, and the rest has no known cause. This sample lists 200,000 to 250,000 clones; approximately 81% were detected once. The ten biggest clones cover 0.85% to 1% of the sample. What was sequenced was peripheral blood. Receptors originate from a man aged 40-49 years with acute or convalescent COVID-19.

The chain recombines TRBV6-5 with TRBJ1-5; 8 positions agree with TRBD1. The V gene's germline CDR1 is MNHEY and CDR2 SVGAGI. The CDR3 consists of 14 residues. V was clipped by 2 bases and J by 6 bases; unmatched bases: 3. This CDR3 is CASSYQGAGQPQHF. Here the CDR3 DNA reads TGTGCCAGCAGTTACCAGGGGGCAGGTCAGCCCCAGCATTTT.

V usage is TRBV5-8 and J usage is TRBJ2-5; a possible D gene is TRBD2 (7 bases). This CDR3 has 19 residues. The germline V and J ends were trimmed by 1 base and 0 bases, with 22 bases remaining between them. The germline CDR1 and CDR2 sequences are SGHTS and YDEGEE. The CDR3 loop is CASSLSPGHRGGNQETQYF. Here the CDR3 DNA reads TGTGCCAGCAGCTTGTCCCCCGGCCATAGGGGGGGGAACCAAGAGACCCAGTACTTC.

On this clone itself: Other DNA sequences from this sample encode an identical CDR3 as well. V is TRBV5-1 and J is TRBJ1-1; 7 bases are shared with TRBD1. CDR1 and CDR2 (germline): SGHRS, YFSETQ. Losses at the gene ends were 4 bases for V and 5 bases for J; bases not matched to a gene: 8. The CDR3 totals 14 residues. CDR3 sequence reads: CASSLETGVTEAFF. In DNA form, the CDR3 reads TGCGCCAGCAGCCTGGAAACAGGGGTTACTGAAGCTTTCTTT.

The J gene is TRBJ1-1, the V gene TRBV27; D is possibly TRBD1 (6 bases). The germline gives CDR1 MNHEY, CDR2 SMNVEV (reference sequence). V gave up 0 bases and J gave up 5 bases, with 13 bases separating them. This CDR3 has 15 residues. Here the CDR3 reads CASSLSSGGWTEAFF. The CDR3 DNA is TGTGCCAGCAGTTTATCGTCGGGGGGCTGGACTGAAGCTTTCTTT.

This rearrangement joins TRBV5-1 to TRBJ1-1; no definite D call. Trimming removed 4 bases at V and 0 bases at J, with 7 bases between. Germline lookup yields CDR1 SGHRS and CDR2 YFSETQ. The CDR3 spans 13 residues. The CDR3 sequence: CASSLGMNTEAFF. In DNA, the CDR3 is TGCGCCAGCAGCCTCGGGATGAACACTGAAGCTTTCTTT.